These 25 T cell receptor beta chains originate from one sample sequenced in a study of cytomegalovirus exposure and HLA in healthy donors. Both 60 Vbeta primers and 13 Jbeta primers went into the PCR. Measured with immunoSEQ multiplex PCR; TCRdb has only the in-frame clones, and not every one. This sample yields approximately 160,000 clones, of which 75% are seen a single time; less than 5% belongs to the top ten. Sequencing input: PBMCs. Receptors originate from a male donor in good health and CMV-seronegative.

This chain links TRBV11-1 with TRBJ2-3, with TRBD1 matching 7 bases. The CDR3 covers 14 residues. Germline CDR1 and CDR2: SGHAT and FQDESV (reference sequence). The junction had 3 bases not matched to a gene; V was cut back by 1 base and J by 5 bases. Written as DNA, the CDR3 is TGTGCCAGCAGCTTAGGACAGGGTTTAGATACGCAGTATTTT. Protein sequence: CASSLGQGLDTQYF.

The chain carries TRBV2 and TRBJ1-2; no clear D. The CDR3 sequence is 12 residues long. The V end lost 2 bases, the J end lost 14 bases, and 15 bases lay between the germline ends. Germline CDR1 SNHLY, CDR2 FYNNEI. As DNA, the CDR3 is TGTGCCAGCAGTGAATCCGGGCCCGGGAGGACCTTC. Residues: CASSESGPGRTF. Filled out from reference TRBV2 and TRBJ1-2, the complete variable domain reads EPEVTQTPSHQVTQMGQEVILRCVPISNHLYFYWYRQILGQKVEFLVSFYNNEISEKSEIFDDQFSVERPDGSNFTLKIRSTKLEDSAMYFCASSESGPGRTFGSGTRLTVV.

The DNA of the CDR3 is TGCAGCGGGGAGGTCGCGTTGAACACTGAAGCTTTCTTT. Amino acids: CSGEVALNTEAFF. This chain uses TRBV29-1 with TRBJ1-1; D is undetermined. The germline V gene encodes CDR1 SQVTM and CDR2 ANQGSEA. V shed 7 bases and J shed 0 bases, with 12 bases lying between them. The CDR3 runs to 13 residues.

The V call is TRBV30, the J call TRBJ2-1; 7 bases are shared with TRBD2. CDR3 length: 13 amino acids. Germline CDR1 and CDR2: GTSNPN and SVGIG (reference sequence). J lost 5 bases, V lost 0 bases, and 1 base had no gene match. DNA of the CDR3: TGTGCCTGGAGTGTGCTAGCGGACAATGAGCAGTTCTTC. Its translation: CAWSVLADNEQFF.

This clone was counted between two and nine times. The chain recombines TRBV7-8 with TRBJ2-3; D gene uncertain. V was trimmed by 3 bases and J by 5 bases, leaving 9 bases between them. Germline CDR1 and CDR2: SGHVS and FQNEAQ. This CDR3 contains 13 residues. The CDR3 region is CASSFTAVDTQYF. Here the CDR3 DNA reads TGTGCCAGCAGCTTCACAGCCGTAGATACGCAGTATTTT.

V usage is TRBV12-5 and J usage is TRBJ2-6, with 11 nucleotides matching TRBD1. The CDR3 totals 19 residues. Germline assignment: CDR1 LGHNT and CDR2 FRNRAP. V dropped 1 base and J dropped 0; count of bases not matched to a gene: 5. The CDR3 sequence is CASGLGDRGVLSGANVLTF. Here the CDR3 DNA reads TGTGCTAGTGGTTTGGGGGACAGGGGGGTCCTCTCTGGGGCCAACGTCCTGACTTTC.

This chain connects TRBV19 to TRBJ1-3, with 8 bases aligning to TRBD1. Germline-derived CDR1 and CDR2 are LNHDA and SQIVND (reference sequence). This CDR3 is built from 14 residues. V lost 4 bases, J lost 7 bases, and 6 bases stayed unmatched. The CDR3 nucleotides read TGTGCCAGTAGTACCGGACAGGGTTGGAACACCATATATTTT. It translates to CASSTGQGWNTIYF.

This chain uses TRBV6-5 with TRBJ2-7, with 9 bases matching TRBD1. Per the germline V gene, CDR1 is MNHEY and CDR2 is SVGAGI. CDR3 length equals 14 residues. Germline trimming cut 2 bases from V and 3 bases from J; bases unmatched to any gene: 2. The CDR3, as DNA: TGTGCCAGCAGTTACCGGGACAGGGACTACGAGCAGTACTTC. Translating gives CASSYRDRDYEQYF.

The chain recombines TRBV7-2 with TRBJ2-5, with 8 bases fitting TRBD2. The last part of the DNA fits TRBJ2-7 better; the J call may be wrong. The CDR3 is 15 amino acids. CDR1 and CDR2 (germline): SGHTA, FQGNSA. As DNA, the CDR3 is TGTGCCAGCAGCCGGTCCCAGCGGGAGTTTAGCGAGCAGTACTTC. Its translation: CASSRSQREFSEQYF.

The chain uses TRBV27 and TRBJ1-5, with 7 bases fitting TRBD1. The junction had 7 bases not matched to a gene; V was cut back by 6 bases and J by 2 bases. The CDR3 sequence is 15 residues long. CDR1 and CDR2 from the germline V gene are MNHEY and SMNVEV (reference sequence). CDR3 DNA: TGTGCCAGCAGGCTAACAGGGGTGGGCAATCAGCCCCAGCATTTT. It is translated as CASRLTGVGNQPQHF.

This chain connects TRBV4-2 to TRBJ2-1; 14 positions match TRBD2. CDR3 length: 17 residues. Germline lookup yields CDR1 LGHNA and CDR2 YNFKEQ. The ends lost 0 bases at V and 7 bases at J; junction bases unmatched: 5. The CDR3 DNA follows: TGTGCCAGCAGCCAAGATCAGGGGACTAGCGGGAGAAATGAGCAGTTCTTC. This sequence encodes CASSQDQGTSGRNEQFF.

This clone occurred once. The genes are TRBV11-1 and TRBJ1-1; TRBD1 is a possible D gene (5 bases). Germline V lookup: CDR1 SGHAT, CDR2 FQDESV (reference sequence). The ends were cut back, 3 bases at V and 0 bases at J, with 20 bases in the middle. The CDR3 is 18 residues long. CDR3 region: CASSLGPRRRGMNTEAFF. CDR3 sequence (DNA): TGTGCCAGCAGCTTGGGGCCCCGCCGGCGGGGAATGAACACTGAAGCTTTCTTT.

The chain uses TRBV27 and TRBJ1-5; TRBD1 matches at 7 bases. This CDR3 contains 13 residues. Germline values: CDR1 MNHEY, CDR2 SMNVEV (reference sequence). V lost 2 bases and J lost 5; bases outside the gene matches: 0. The chain's CDR3 is CASSLRGHQPQHF. In DNA, the CDR3 is TGTGCCAGCAGTTTAAGGGGGCATCAGCCCCAGCATTTT.

This sequence joins TRBV19 and TRBJ1-2; 11 positions match TRBD1. Trimming cost V 11 bases and J 1 base; bases outside gene matches: 9. CDR3 length: 15 amino acids. Germline V lookup: CDR1 LNHDA, CDR2 SQIVND (reference sequence). CDR3: CAARDRGAGNYGYTF. DNA for the CDR3: TGTGCCGCCCGGGACAGGGGGGCTGGTAACTATGGCTACACCTTC.

The CDR3 nucleotides read TGCGCCAGCAGCCAACAGGACGAAACCGGGGAGCTGTTTTTT. This sequence encodes CASSQQDETGELFF. The chain employs TRBV5-1 and TRBJ2-2; possibly TRBD1 for D (5 bases). Per germline, CDR1 SGHRS and CDR2 YFSETQ. V was pared by 4 bases and J by 5 bases, with 12 bases between. The CDR3 runs to 14 residues. The complete variable domain, with remaining parts taken from reference TRBV5-1 and TRBJ2-2, reads KAGVTQTPRYLIKTRGQQVTLSCSPISGHRSVSWYQQTPGQGLQFLFEYFSETQRNKGNFPGRFSGRQFSNSRSEMNVSTLELGDSALYLCASSQQDETGELFFGEGSRLTVL.

This clone showed up many times. The J gene is TRBJ1-2, the V gene TRBV5-6, with D hard to call. V lost 0 bases and J lost 0, with 6 bases in between. This CDR3 contains 14 residues. Germline-derived CDR1 and CDR2 are SGHDT and YYEEEE. CDR3 in DNA: TGTGCCAGCAGCTTGGACAGCACTAACTATGGCTACACCTTC. Translated, it gives CASSLDSTNYGYTF.

The chain combines TRBV7-3 with TRBJ2-3; no clear D gene. Germline-derived CDR1 and CDR2 are SGHTA and FQGTGA. The CDR3 length is 15 residues. V was cut by 0 bases and J by 1 base, with 8 bases left in between. This CDR3 reads CASSLTSLRTDTQYF. The DNA of the CDR3 is TGTGCCAGCAGCTTAACGTCTCTTCGCACAGATACGCAGTATTTT.

The V call is TRBV9, the J call TRBJ1-1, with D possibly being TRBD1 (5 bases). V was pared by 0 bases and J by 0 bases, with 9 bases between. Germline V gene lookup returns CDR1 SGDLS and CDR2 YYNGEE. This CDR3 has 15 residues. The CDR3 coding sequence is TGTGCCAGCAGCGTAGGGACATTCATGAACACTGAAGCTTTCTTT. As protein: CASSVGTFMNTEAFF.

The V gene is TRBV7-6, the J gene TRBJ2-2; tentatively, D is TRBD1 (6 bases). Trimming left V 6 bases short and J 7 bases short, with 15 bases between. CDR1 is SGHVS, CDR2 FNYEAQ, per germline. This CDR3 region has 14 residues. The CDR3 nucleotides read TGTGCCAGCAGGATTTACAGGGATAACGGGGAGCTGTTTTTT. This encodes CASRIYRDNGELFF.

The rearrangement links TRBV28 to TRBJ2-4, with 8 bases that match TRBD2. V gave up 3 bases and J gave up 4 bases; unmatched junction bases: 8. In germline, CDR1 is MDHEN, CDR2 SYDVKM. The CDR3 has 16 amino acids. CDR3: CASSFGQAGEKNIQYF. The DNA of the CDR3 is TGTGCCAGCAGTTTCGGGCAAGCGGGAGAGAAAAACATTCAGTACTTC.

The gene calls are TRBV18 and TRBJ2-7; a possible D gene is TRBD1 (6 bases). V shed 2 bases and J shed 6 bases, with 8 bases lying between them. The CDR3 is 12 residues long. Germline assignment: CDR1 KGHSH and CDR2 LQKENI. CDR3 DNA sequence: TGTGCCAGCTCACCAGGGGGCCCCGAGCAGTACTTC. Protein product: CASSPGGPEQYF. Filled out from reference TRBV18 and TRBJ2-7, the complete variable domain reads NAGVMQNPRHLVRRRGQEARLRCSPMKGHSHVYWYRQLPEEGLKFMVYLQKENIIDESGMPKERFSAEFPKEGPSILRIQQVVRGDSAAYFCASSPGGPEQYFGPGTRLTVT.

This clone was seen a handful of times. V is TRBV5-1 and J is TRBJ2-7; D ambiguous. This CDR3 region has 15 residues. Germline values: CDR1 SGHRS, CDR2 YFSETQ. Trimming pared 4 bases from V and 3 bases from J, leaving 17 bases between. The CDR3 DNA is TGCGCCAGCAGCCTAAGACCCGGATCTAGCTACGAGCAGTACTTC. Protein: CASSLRPGSSYEQYF.

The rearrangement links TRBV13 to TRBJ2-7; 7 positions match TRBD2. The germline CDR1 and CDR2 sequences are PRHDT and FYEKMQ (reference sequence). The CDR3 runs to 15 residues. Trimming cost V 4 bases and J 3 bases; bases outside gene matches: 9. The CDR3 region is CASSSTGGNIYEQYF. The CDR3 DNA reads as TGTGCCAGCAGCTCGACGGGGGGAAACATCTACGAGCAGTACTTC.

V gene TRBV19 combines with J gene TRBJ1-5, with a tentative D call TRBD1 (5 bases). The CDR3 consists of 14 residues. Looked up from germline, CDR1 is LNHDA and CDR2 is SQIVND (reference sequence). V was pared by 1 base and J by 5 bases, with 9 bases between. The CDR3 DNA reads TGTGCCAGTAGTATAGTGGGGGGGTATCAGCCCCAGCATTTT. Amino acid sequence: CASSIVGGYQPQHF.

This clone was detected only a few times. The chain has TRBV4-3 and TRBJ1-4; TRBD1 aligns across 8 bases. This CDR3 is built from 13 residues. CDR1 LGHNA and CDR2 YSLEER come from the germline V gene. Trimming removed 4 bases from V and 5 bases from J; junction bases left unmatched: 0. The DNA of the CDR3 is TGCGCCAGCAGCCGGGACAGGAATGAAAAACTGTTTTTT. Amino acid sequence: CASSRDRNEKLFF.